This T cell receptor beta chain was documented in a study of cytomegalovirus exposure and HLA in healthy donors. General study findings and limits: In all likelihood, a cluster of highly shared sequence variants was a sequencing artifact.

Comments on this clone: The antigen remains undetermined.

Both 60 Vbeta primers and 13 Jbeta primers went into the PCR. Generated by immunoSEQ multiplex PCR, the TCRdb table keeps only in-frame clones and is missing some. This repertoire shows about 75,000 clones, 80% to 90% found once; its top ten account for under 20%. The clonotype was recovered from a man aged 65 to 85 in good health and CMV-seropositive. The sample was PBMCs.

The CDR3 here is CASSLTQGSETQYF. The DNA of the CDR3 is TGTGCCAGCAGCTTAACCCAGGGGAGTGAGACCCAGTACTTC. This chain uses TRBV7-3 with TRBJ2-5, with D maybe TRBD1 (6 bases). The germline V gene encodes CDR1 SGHTA and CDR2 FQGTGA. The CDR3 is 14 amino acids. Trimming took 0 bases from V and 5 from J, leaving 10 bases between them. The full variable domain, completed using reference TRBV7-3 and TRBJ2-5, is GAGVSQTPSNKVTEKGKYVELRCDPISGHTALYWYRQSLGQGPEFLIYFQGTGAADDSGLPNDRFFAVRPEGSVSTLKIQRTERGDSAVYLCASSLTQGSETQYFGPGTRLLVL.